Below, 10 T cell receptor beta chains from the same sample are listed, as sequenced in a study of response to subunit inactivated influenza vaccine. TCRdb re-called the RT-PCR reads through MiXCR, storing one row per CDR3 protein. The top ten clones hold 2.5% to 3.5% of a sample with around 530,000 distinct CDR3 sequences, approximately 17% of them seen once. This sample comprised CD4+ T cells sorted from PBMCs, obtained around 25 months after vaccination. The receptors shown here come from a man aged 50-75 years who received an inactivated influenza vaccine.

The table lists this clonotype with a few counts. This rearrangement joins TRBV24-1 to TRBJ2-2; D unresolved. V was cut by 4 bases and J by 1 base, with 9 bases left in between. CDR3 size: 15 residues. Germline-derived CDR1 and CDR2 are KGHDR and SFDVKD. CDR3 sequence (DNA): TGTGCCACCAGTGACCCAGCCGGGAACACCGGGGAGCTGTTTTTT. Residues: CATSDPAGNTGELFF.

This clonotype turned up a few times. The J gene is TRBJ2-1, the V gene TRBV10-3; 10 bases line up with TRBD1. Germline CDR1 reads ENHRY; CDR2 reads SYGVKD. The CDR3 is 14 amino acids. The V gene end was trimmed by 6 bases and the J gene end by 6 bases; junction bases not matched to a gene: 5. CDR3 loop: CAISGQGGSNEQFF. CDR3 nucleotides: TGTGCCATCAGCGGACAGGGGGGGAGCAATGAGCAGTTCTTC.

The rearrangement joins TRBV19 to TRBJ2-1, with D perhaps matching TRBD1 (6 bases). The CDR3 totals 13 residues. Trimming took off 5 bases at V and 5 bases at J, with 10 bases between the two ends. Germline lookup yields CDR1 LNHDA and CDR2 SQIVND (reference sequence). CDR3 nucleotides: TGTGCCAGTAGTCAGGGGAATAACAATGAGCAGTTCTTC. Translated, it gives CASSQGNNNEQFF.

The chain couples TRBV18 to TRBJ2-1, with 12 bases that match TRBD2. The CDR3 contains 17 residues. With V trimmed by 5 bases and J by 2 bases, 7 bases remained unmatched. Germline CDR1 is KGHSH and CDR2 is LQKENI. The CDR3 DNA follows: TGTGCCAGCTCATCCCGGACTAGCGGGAACACCTACAATGAGCAGTTCTTC. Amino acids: CASSSRTSGNTYNEQFF.

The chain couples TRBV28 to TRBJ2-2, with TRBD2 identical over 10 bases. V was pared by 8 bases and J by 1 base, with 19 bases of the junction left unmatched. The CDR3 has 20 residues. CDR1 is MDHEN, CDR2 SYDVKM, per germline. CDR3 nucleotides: TGTGCCAGCCGTCCTCCGCTGCTAGCGGGGGTTTCCATGAACACCGGGGAGCTGTTTTTT. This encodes CASRPPLLAGVSMNTGELFF.

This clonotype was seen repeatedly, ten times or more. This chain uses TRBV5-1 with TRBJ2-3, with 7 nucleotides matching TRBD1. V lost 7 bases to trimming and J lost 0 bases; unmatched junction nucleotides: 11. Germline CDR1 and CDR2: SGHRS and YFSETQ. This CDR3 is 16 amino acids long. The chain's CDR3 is CASGSKAGGSTDTQYF. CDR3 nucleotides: TGCGCCAGCGGATCCAAGGCAGGGGGAAGCACAGATACGCAGTATTTT.

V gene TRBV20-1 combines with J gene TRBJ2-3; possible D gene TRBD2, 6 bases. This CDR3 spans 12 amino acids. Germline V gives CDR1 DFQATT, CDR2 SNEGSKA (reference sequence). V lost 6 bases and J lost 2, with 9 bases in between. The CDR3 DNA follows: TGCAGTGCATTGCGGGACACAGATACGCAGTATTTT. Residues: CSALRDTDTQYF.

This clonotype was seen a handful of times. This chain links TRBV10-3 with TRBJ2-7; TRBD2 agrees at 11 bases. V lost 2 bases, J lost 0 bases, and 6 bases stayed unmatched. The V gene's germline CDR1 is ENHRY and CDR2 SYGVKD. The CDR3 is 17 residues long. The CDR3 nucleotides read TGTGCCATCAGTGAGGGGCTAGCGGGGGGTGACTCCTACGAGCAGTACTTC. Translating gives CAISEGLAGGDSYEQYF.

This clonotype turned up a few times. CDR3 nucleotide sequence: TGCAGTGCTAGAGATCAGCGGACAGACAGCTCCTACGAGCAGTACTTC. It specifies CSARDQRTDSSYEQYF. The chain has TRBV20-1 and TRBJ2-7; a weak D match, TRBD1 (6 bases). This CDR3 has 16 residues. V was trimmed by 0 bases and J by 0 bases, leaving 15 bases between them. Germline loops: CDR1 DFQATT, CDR2 SNEGSKA (reference sequence).

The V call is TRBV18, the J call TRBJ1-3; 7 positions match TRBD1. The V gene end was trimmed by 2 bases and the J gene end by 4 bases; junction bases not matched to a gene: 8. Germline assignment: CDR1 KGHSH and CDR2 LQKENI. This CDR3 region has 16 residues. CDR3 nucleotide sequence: TGTGCCAGCTCACCAAATCGGGACAGAGCCGGAAACACCATATATTTT. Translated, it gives CASSPNRDRAGNTIYF.